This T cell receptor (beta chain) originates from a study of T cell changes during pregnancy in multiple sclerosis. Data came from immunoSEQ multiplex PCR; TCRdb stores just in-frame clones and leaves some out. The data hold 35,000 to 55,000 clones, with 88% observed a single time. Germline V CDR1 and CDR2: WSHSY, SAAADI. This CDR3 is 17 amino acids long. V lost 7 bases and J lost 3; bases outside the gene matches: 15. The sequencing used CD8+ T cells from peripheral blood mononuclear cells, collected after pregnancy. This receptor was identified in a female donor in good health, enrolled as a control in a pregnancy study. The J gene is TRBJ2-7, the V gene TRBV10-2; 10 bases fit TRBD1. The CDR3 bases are TGCGCCAGCACCGGAATGGGGGGACAGGGGTTTGTCTACGAGCAGTACTTC. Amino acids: CASTGMGGQGFVYEQYF.